This T cell receptor beta chain was sequenced in a study of neoadjuvant nivolumab and ipilimumab in lung cancer. Method: immunoSEQ multiplex PCR; TCRdb's copy keeps in-frame clones and lacks some. The data show roughly 4,700 clones, about three quarters seen once. V shed 3 bases and J shed 7 bases, with 13 bases lying between them. Per germline, CDR1 PRHDT and CDR2 FYEKMQ (reference sequence). The CDR3 sequence is 13 residues long. This TCR was sampled from an adult with non-small cell lung cancer. Some clones in this sample may be carry-over from other donors' samples. Sample: normal lung tissue adjacent to the tumor, taken after neoadjuvant nivolumab, alone or with ipilimumab, at or shortly before surgery. This chain joins TRBV13 and TRBJ2-7, with D perhaps matching TRBD2 (5 bases). The CDR3 protein is CASSFRTSGEQYF. Here the CDR3 DNA reads TGTGCCAGCAGCTTCAGGACCAGCGGAGAGCAGTACTTC.